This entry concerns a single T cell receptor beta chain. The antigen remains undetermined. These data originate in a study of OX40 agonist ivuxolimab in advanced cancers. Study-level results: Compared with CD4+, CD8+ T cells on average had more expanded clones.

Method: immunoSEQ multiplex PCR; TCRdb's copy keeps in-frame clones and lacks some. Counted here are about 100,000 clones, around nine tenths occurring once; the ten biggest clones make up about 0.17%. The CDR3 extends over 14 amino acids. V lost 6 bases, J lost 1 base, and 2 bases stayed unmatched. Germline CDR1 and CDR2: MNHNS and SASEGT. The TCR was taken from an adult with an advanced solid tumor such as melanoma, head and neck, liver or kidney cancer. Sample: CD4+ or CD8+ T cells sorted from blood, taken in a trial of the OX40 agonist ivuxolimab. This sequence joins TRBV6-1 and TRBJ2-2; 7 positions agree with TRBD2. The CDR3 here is CASSSSGNTGELFF. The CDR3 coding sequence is TGTGCCAGCAGCTCTAGCGGGAACACCGGGGAGCTGTTTTTT.